This T cell receptor beta chain was profiled in a study of T-cell memory formation after mild COVID-19. Study findings and constraints: Contracting clones from day 15 to 85 had balanced CD4/CD8; later expanders favoured CD4+. Contracting CD4+ clones lay largely in CM and EM, with CD8+ ones residing in EMRA. Pre-infection memory harbored some responding clones, suggesting cross-reactive memory joined.

This clonotype came up many times. Its matching antigen is unknown. V lost 2 bases and J 0 bases, leaving 14 bases between the germline ends. This CDR3 spans 17 amino acids. The germline V gene encodes CDR1 KGHSH and CDR2 LQKENI. TCRdb recomputed calls from the 5' RACE reads with MiXCR, one row per CDR3 protein. The profile shows 550,000 to 650,000 distinct CDR3 sequences, 17% of them singletons. The V gene is TRBV18, the J gene TRBJ1-3; D possibly corresponds to TRBD1 (6 bases). The TCR originated in an adult woman who had mild COVID-19 (a few samples of this study predate the infection). Cell type and time point are not known. The sample comprised PBMCs or a T cell subset sorted from them (not recorded which). The CDR3 here is CASSPTGDTSSGNTIYF. As DNA, the CDR3 is TGTGCCAGCTCACCAACCGGGGACACCAGCTCTGGAAACACCATATATTTT.